The clone carrying this T cell receptor beta chain was recorded many times. Deletions cut 0 bases from V and 0 bases from J, with 12 bases between. There are 18 residues in the CDR3. The germline V gene encodes CDR1 SGHTA and CDR2 FQGTGA. The CDR3 regions of TCR beta were amplified from RNA transcripts. First-round RT-PCR with HTBI primers amplified the TCR CDR3 region. In TCRdb, the multiplex PCR reads were re-called with MiXCR into one record per CDR3 protein. This sample has about 840,000 distinct CDR3 sequences, with 35% to 40% found just once. The source of the sample is a study of T cells in Graves' hyperthyroidism and ophthalmopathy.

The receptor's source is a man aged 18 to 29 with Graves' hyperthyroidism. This chain joins TRBV7-3 and TRBJ2-6; possibly TRBD1 for D (6 bases). Material: blood. CDR3 sequence reads: CASSLTLAGASGANVLTF. CDR3 in DNA: TGTGCCAGCAGCTTAACGTTGGCAGGGGCCTCTGGGGCCAACGTCCTGACTTTC.